This TCR beta chain was captured in a study of T cell repertoires in cytomegalovirus infection. Study in general: It was the public TCR beta signatures that indicated both CMV infection and matching HLA type.

The V gene lost 2 bases and the J gene lost 2 bases, with 21 bases spanning the gap. Per the germline V gene, CDR1 is SGHTA and CDR2 is FQGNSA. The CDR3 runs 18 residues. Broader study findings: Cumulated frequencies of public TCR beta families served to identify carriers of CMV plus the relevant HLA. Dominating the ex vivo response were TCR beta clonotypes that were CMV-specific and HLA-C-restricted.

TCRdb fed the reads into MiXCR, producing one record per CDR3 protein. Seen here are approximately 700,000 distinct CDR3 sequences, approximately 34% observed once, and the top ten hold more than 2.5%. This clonotype was counted a few times. Its antigen is unknown. The chain combines TRBV7-2 with TRBJ2-5, with D possibly matching TRBD2 (6 bases). This sequence was found in a human donor in good health (CMV status not recorded). Some clones in this sample may be carry-over from other donors' samples. Material: PBMCs. The CDR3, as DNA: TGTGCCAGCAGCTTATATTCCCGGCTGGAGGGGTTACAAGAGACCCAGTACTTC. This translates into CASSLYSRLEGLQETQYF.